The clone carrying this TCR beta chain was observed many times. Its antigen is unknown. This record belongs to a study of identical twins. Findings of the study overall: Fewer insertions were carried by abundant cord blood beta clonotypes, but none was seen in memory repertoires. The study found excess low generation probability among twin-shared out-of-frame alpha sequences.

Unique molecular identifiers were present on the cDNA, and a universal primer site came from template switching. In TCRdb, the 5' RACE reads were re-called with MiXCR into one record per CDR3 protein. The sample comprises about 220,000 distinct CDR3 sequences, 6% to 8.5% of which are singletons, and about 5.8% rests with the top ten. V was clipped by 6 bases and J by 6 bases, with 8 bases between them. The CDR3 totals 12 residues. In germline, CDR1 is SNHLY, CDR2 FYNNEI. This sample also belongs to another study, concerning yellow fever vaccine responses in identical twins. As that study records: Reportedly, the T cell response mounted by twins to vaccine seemed partly convergent, partly personalized.

The sequence came from a woman younger than 35 in good health. The J gene is TRBJ2-2, the V gene TRBV2, with D tentatively TRBD1 or TRBD2 (6 bases each). Sequencing used CD8+ T cells sorted from blood. The CDR3 bases are TGTGCCAGCAGGAGGGGGGCCGGGGAGCTGTTTTTT. Translated, it gives CASRRGAGELFF.